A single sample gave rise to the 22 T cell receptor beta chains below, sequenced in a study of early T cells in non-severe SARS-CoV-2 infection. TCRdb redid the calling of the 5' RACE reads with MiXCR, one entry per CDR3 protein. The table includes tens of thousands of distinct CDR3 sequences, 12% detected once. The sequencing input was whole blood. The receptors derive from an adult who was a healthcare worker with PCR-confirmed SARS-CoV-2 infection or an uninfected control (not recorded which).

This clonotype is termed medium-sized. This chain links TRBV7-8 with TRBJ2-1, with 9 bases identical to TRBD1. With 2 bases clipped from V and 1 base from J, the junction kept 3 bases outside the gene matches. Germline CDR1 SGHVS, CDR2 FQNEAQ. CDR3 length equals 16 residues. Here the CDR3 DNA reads TGTGCCAGCAGCTTATTACAGGGGGCGTCCTACAATGAGCAGTTCTTC. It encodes CASSLLQGASYNEQFF. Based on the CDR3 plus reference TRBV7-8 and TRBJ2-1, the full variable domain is GAGVSQSPRYKVAKRGQDVALRCDPISGHVSLFWYQQALGQGPEFLTYFQNEAQLDKSGLPSDRFFAERPEGSVSTLKIQRTQQEDSAVYLCASSLLQGASYNEQFFGPGTRLTVL.

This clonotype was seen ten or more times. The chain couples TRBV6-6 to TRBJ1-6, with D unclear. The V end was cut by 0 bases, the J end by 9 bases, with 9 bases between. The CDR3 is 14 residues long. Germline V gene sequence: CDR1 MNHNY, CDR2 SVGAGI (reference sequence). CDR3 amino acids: CASSYSSGVSPLHF. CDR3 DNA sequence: TGTGCCAGCAGTTACTCGAGTGGGGTTTCACCCCTCCACTTT.

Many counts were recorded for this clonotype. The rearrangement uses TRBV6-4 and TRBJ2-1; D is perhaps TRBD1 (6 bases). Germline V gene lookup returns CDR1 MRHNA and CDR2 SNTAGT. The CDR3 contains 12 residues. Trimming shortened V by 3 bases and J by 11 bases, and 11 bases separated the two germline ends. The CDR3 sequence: CASSELGAKQFF. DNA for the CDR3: TGTGCCAGCAGTGAGTTGGGGGCCAAGCAGTTCTTC.

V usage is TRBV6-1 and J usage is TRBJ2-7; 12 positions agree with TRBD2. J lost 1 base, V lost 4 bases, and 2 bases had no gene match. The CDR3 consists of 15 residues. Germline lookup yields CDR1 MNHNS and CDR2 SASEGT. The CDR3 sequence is CASSGLAGVSYEQYF. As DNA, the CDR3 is TGTGCCAGCAGTGGACTAGCGGGGGTTTCCTACGAGCAGTACTTC.

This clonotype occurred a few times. This CDR3 reads CASSLRGIQPQHF. The CDR3 coding sequence is TGTGCCAGCAGCTTACGAGGGATTCAGCCCCAGCATTTT. V gene TRBV5-5 combines with J gene TRBJ1-5; D is undetermined. Per the germline V gene, CDR1 is SGHKS and CDR2 is YYEKEE (reference sequence). The CDR3 spans 13 residues. Deletions cut 2 bases from V and 6 bases from J, with 9 bases between.

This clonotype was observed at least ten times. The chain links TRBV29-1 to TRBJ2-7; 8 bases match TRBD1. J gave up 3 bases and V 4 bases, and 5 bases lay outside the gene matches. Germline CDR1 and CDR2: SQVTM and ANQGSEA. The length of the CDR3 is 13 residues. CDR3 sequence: CSVAGTGNYEQYF. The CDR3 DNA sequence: TGCAGCGTTGCTGGGACAGGTAACTACGAGCAGTACTTC.

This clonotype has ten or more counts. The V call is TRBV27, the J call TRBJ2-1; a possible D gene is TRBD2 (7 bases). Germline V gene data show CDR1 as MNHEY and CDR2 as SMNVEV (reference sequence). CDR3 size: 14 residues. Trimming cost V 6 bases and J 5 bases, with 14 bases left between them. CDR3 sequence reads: CASRHGGPNNEQFF. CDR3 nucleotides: TGTGCCAGCAGGCACGGGGGGCCAAACAATGAGCAGTTCTTC.

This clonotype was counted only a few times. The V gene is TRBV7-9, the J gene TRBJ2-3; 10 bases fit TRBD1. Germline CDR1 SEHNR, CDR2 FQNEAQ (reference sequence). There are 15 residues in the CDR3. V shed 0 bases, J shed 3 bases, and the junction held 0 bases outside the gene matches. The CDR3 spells CASSLADRGTDTQYF. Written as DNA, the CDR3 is TGTGCCAGCAGCTTAGCGGACAGGGGGACAGATACGCAGTATTTT.

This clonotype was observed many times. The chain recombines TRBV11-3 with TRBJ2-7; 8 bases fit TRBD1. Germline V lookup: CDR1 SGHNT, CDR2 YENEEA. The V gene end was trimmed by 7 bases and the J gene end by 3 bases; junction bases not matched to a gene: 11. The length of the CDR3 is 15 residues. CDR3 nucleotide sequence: TGTGCCAGCACCGGGATCGGGACAGGTAACTACGAGCAGTACTTC. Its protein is CASTGIGTGNYEQYF. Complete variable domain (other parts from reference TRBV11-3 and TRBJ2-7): EAGVVQSPRYKIIEKKQPVAFWCNPISGHNTLYWYLQNLGQGPELLIRYENEEAVDDSQLPKDRFSAERLKGVDSTLKIQPAELGDSAVYLCASTGIGTGNYEQYFGPGTRLTVT.

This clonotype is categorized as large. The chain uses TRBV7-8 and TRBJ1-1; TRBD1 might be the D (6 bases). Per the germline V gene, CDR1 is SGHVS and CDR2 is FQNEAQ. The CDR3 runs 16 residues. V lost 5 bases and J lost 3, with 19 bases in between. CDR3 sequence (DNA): TGTGCCAGCAGCCCAAAAATGGGGGGGCGGGACACTGAAGCTTTCTTT. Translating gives CASSPKMGGRDTEAFF.

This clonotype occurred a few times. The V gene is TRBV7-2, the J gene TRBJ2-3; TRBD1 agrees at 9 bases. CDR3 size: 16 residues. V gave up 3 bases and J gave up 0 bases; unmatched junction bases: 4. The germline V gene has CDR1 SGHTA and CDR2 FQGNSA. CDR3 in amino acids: CASSLTGGISTDTQYF. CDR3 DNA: TGTGCCAGCAGCTTGACAGGGGGTATAAGCACAGATACGCAGTATTTT.

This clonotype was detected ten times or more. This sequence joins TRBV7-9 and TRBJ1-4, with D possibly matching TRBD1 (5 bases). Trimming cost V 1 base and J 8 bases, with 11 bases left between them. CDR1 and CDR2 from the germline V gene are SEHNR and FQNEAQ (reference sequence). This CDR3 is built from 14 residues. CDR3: CASSLGQGWEKLFF. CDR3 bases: TGTGCCAGCAGCTTAGGGCAGGGTTGGGAAAAACTGTTTTTT.

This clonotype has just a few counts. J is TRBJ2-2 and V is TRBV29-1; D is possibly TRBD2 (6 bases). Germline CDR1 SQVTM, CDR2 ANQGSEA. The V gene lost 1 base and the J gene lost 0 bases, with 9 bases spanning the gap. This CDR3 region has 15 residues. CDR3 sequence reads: CSVEVRGTNTGELFF. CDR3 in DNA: TGCAGCGTTGAAGTGCGGGGCACGAACACCGGGGAGCTGTTTTTT.

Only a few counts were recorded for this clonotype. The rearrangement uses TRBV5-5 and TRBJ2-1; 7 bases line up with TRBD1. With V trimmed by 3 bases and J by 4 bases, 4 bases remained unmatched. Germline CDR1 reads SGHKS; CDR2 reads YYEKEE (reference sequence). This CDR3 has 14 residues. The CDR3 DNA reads TGTGCCAGCAGCTCCGGCAGGGGGTACAATGAGCAGTTCTTC. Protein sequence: CASSSGRGYNEQFF.

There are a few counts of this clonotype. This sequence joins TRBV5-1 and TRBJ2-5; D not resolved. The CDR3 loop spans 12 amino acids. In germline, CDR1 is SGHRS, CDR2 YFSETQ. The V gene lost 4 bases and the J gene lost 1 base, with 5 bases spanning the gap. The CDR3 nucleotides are TGCGCCAGCAGCCAGCTCCAAGAGACCCAGTACTTC. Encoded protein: CASSQLQETQYF.

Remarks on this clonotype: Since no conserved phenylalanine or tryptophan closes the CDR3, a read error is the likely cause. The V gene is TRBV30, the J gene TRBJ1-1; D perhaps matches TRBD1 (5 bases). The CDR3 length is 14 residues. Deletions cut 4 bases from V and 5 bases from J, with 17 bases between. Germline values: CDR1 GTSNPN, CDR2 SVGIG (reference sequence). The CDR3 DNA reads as TGTGCCTGGATCACCTCCGGGACTTGGACTGAAGCTTTCTAT. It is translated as CAWITSGTWTEAFY.

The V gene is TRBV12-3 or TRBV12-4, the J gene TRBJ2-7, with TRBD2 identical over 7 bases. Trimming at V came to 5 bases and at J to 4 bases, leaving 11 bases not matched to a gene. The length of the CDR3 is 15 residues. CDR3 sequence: CASSPEGTKGYEQYF. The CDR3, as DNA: TGTGCCAGCAGTCCAGAGGGGACTAAGGGGTACGAGCAGTACTTC.

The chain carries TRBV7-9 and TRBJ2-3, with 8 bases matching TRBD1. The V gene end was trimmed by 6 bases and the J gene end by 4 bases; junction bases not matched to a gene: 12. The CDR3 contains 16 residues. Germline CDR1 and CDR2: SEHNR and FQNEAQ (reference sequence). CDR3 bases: TGTGCCAGCAGACCCCGGGACAGGCGGAGGGCAGATACGCAGTATTTT. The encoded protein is CASRPRDRRRADTQYF.

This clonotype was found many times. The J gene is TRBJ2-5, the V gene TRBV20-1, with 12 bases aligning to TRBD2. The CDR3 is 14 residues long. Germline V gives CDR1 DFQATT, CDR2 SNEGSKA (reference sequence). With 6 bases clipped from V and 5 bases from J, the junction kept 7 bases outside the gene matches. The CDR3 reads CSAKTSGGTETQYF. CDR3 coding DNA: TGCAGTGCCAAAACTAGCGGGGGGACGGAGACCCAGTACTTC.

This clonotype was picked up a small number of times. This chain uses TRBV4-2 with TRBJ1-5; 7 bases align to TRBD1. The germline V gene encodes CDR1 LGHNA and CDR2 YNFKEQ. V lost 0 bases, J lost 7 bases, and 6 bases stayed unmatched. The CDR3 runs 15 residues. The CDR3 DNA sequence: TGTGCCAGCAGCCAAGATATAGGGGGCCGGCAGCCCCAGCATTTT. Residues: CASSQDIGGRQPQHF.

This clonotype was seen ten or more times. The DNA of the CDR3 is TGTGCCAGCAGCTTCAGTCACAGGCAGTACGAGCAGTACTTC. This gives the protein CASSFSHRQYEQYF. The V and J genes are TRBV7-2 and TRBJ2-7, with D maybe TRBD1 (5 bases). The CDR3 length is 14 residues. V was cut by 3 bases and J by 4 bases, with 13 bases left in between. Germline CDR1 is SGHTA and CDR2 is FQGNSA.

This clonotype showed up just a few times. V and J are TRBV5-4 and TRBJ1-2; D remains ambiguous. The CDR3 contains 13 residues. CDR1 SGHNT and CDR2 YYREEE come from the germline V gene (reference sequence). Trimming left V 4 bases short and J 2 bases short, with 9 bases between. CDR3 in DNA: TGTGCCAGCAGCCAACCCCCAAACTATGGCTACACCTTC. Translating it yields CASSQPPNYGYTF.